This TCR beta chain was obtained from a study of T cells after posttransplantation cyclophosphamide. Study results and limitations: TRB overlap between skin or GI tissue T cells and blood was limited. Recipient CMV seropositivity and CMV reactivation strongly tracked TRB clonality. Donor-recipient repertoire similarity was low at 1-2 months, rising over year one.

Busulfan-fludarabine conditioning, marrow transplant, and cyclophosphamide on days +3 and +4 were administered. Details on this clone: What it binds is unknown.

Sequencing was performed with immunoSEQ multiplex PCR; in TCRdb, only in-frame clones are kept and a portion is missing. The sample consists of tens of thousands of clones, about three quarters of them appearing once. In germline, CDR1 is SEHNR, CDR2 FQNEAQ (reference sequence). Trimming shortened V by 1 base and J by 4 bases, and 19 bases separated the two germline ends. This CDR3 has 17 amino acids. This sequence joins TRBV7-9 and TRBJ1-2, with D perhaps matching TRBD1 (5 bases). This material consisted of CD4+ T cells sorted from blood, taken around 2,000 days after a stem cell transplant with posttransplant cyclophosphamide. The TCR comes from a female patient in her 40s who received an allogeneic stem cell transplant from a related donor, was CMV-positive, and had no GVHD. Some T cells may have originated in the graft donor. The CDR3 here is CASSLGQSRLDAYGYTF. Here the CDR3 DNA reads TGTGCCAGCAGCTTAGGACAGAGTCGGTTAGACGCCTATGGCTACACCTTC.